The 7 T cell receptor beta chains reported below all come from one sample, sequenced in a study of identical twins. TCRdb passed the 5' RACE reads through MiXCR, listing each CDR3 protein once. The table lists approximately 530,000 distinct CDR3 sequences, about 20% of them singletons. These data were likewise used in another study, on yellow fever vaccine responses in identical twins.

Source material: CD4+ T cells sorted from blood. These receptors were taken from a woman between 18 and 29 years old in good health.

The chain joins TRBV20-1 to TRBJ1-1; D is perhaps TRBD1 (6 bases). Germline CDR1 and CDR2: DFQATT and SNEGSKA (reference sequence). Between the trimmed V and J ends, which lost 6 bases and 1 base, there was a span of 18 bases. CDR3 size: 15 residues. This CDR3 is CSARLKGGGNTEAFF. DNA of the CDR3: TGCAGTGCCCGTCTGAAAGGGGGAGGGAACACTGAAGCTTTCTTT.

This chain joins TRBV15 and TRBJ2-1; D call uncertain. The length of the CDR3 is 14 residues. The germline CDR1 and CDR2 sequences are LNHNV and YYDKDF (reference sequence). V lost 1 base to trimming and J lost 1 base, with 5 bases between them. CDR3 in amino acids: CATSRAFSYNEQFF. The DNA of the CDR3 is TGTGCCACCAGCAGAGCCTTTTCCTACAATGAGCAGTTCTTC.

To note about this clonotype: The conserved phenylalanine or tryptophan normally closing the CDR3 is absent here, so this likely arose from a read error. V usage is TRBV29-1 and J usage is TRBJ2-2; D is uncertain. Germline CDR1 reads SQVTM; CDR2 reads ANQGSEA. V was trimmed by 6 bases and J by 4 bases, leaving 15 bases between them. CDR3 size: 14 residues. The CDR3 protein is CSVWTGRSTGELFS. The CDR3 bases are TGCAGCGTATGGACCGGCCGTAGCACCGGGGAGCTGTTTTCT.

In the case of this clonotype: A much bigger clone sits one base away, suggesting this may be a read error. V gene TRBV20-1 combines with J gene TRBJ2-7; 7 bases align to TRBD1. The CDR3 spans 16 residues. The germline CDR1 and CDR2 sequences are DFQATT and SNEGSKA (reference sequence). CDR3 in amino acids: CCARDRKQGSSYEQYF. CDR3 sequence (DNA): TGCTGTGCTAGAGACCGGAAACAGGGGTCCTCCTACGAGCAGTACTTC.

The J gene is TRBJ1-1, the V gene TRBV5-1, with a tentative D call TRBD1 (5 bases). CDR3 size: 14 residues. Germline assignment: CDR1 SGHRS and CDR2 YFSETQ. V was shortened by 6 bases and J by 5 bases, with 17 bases between the two germline ends. CDR3 residues: CASKTGREGTEAFF. The CDR3 DNA reads as TGCGCCAGCAAAACGGGACGGGAGGGGACTGAAGCTTTCTTT.

The chain links TRBV3-1 to TRBJ2-5, with D possibly being TRBD2 (6 bases). The CDR3 spans 14 residues. Looked up from germline, CDR1 is LGHDT and CDR2 is YNNKEL (reference sequence). The V gene lost 0 bases and the J gene lost 5 bases, with 10 bases spanning the gap. CDR3: CASSQDGREETQYF. CDR3 nucleotide sequence: TGTGCCAGCAGCCAAGACGGGAGAGAGGAGACCCAGTACTTC.

This clonotype was counted between two and nine times. The chain couples TRBV12-3 or TRBV12-4 to TRBJ2-1; D not resolved. V gave up 7 bases and J gave up 0 bases, with 16 bases separating them. This CDR3 is 16 amino acids long. CDR3 amino acids: CASTHFLLSSYNEQFF. CDR3 nucleotide sequence: TGTGCCAGCACCCACTTTCTCTTGAGCTCCTACAATGAGCAGTTCTTC.